These T cell receptor beta chains were read from a single sample in a study of T cell responses to AZD1222 COVID-19 vaccine. This table comes from immunoSEQ multiplex PCR, and its TCRdb copy is limited to in-frame clones, with some not included. The table lists under 150,000 clones, roughly 92% of them singletons. The sequencing used peripheral blood, collected 28 days after the second AZD1222 dose. These receptors were obtained from an adult who received the AZD1222 COVID-19 vaccine. Each CDR3 is given with its conserved first and last residue. The D gene is left open where the match is weak. The size field is filled for only some rows; it gives once, few, many or a size class.

>TRBV2|TRBJ1-1|.|.
TGTGCCAGCACACGATCCCGGGAGACTGAAGCTTTCTTT
CASTRSRETEAFF
>TRBV7-3|TRBJ1-5|.|.
TGTGCCAGCAGCTTGAGGACCCCCAATCAGCCCCAGCATTTT
CASSLRTPNQPQHF
>TRBV4-3|TRBJ1-1|.|.
TGCGCCAGCAGCCAAGTCAGGGGTAACACAGGGATCACTGAAGCTTTCTTT
CASSQVRGNTGITEAFF
>TRBV19|TRBJ1-1|.|.
TGTGCCAGTAGTTTCCAAGGGTTGAGGGCTGAAGCTTTCTTT
CASSFQGLRAEAFF
>TRBV19|TRBJ1-5|.|once
TGTGCCAGTAGTAGAGGGGCGGGCAGCAATCAGCCCCAGCATTTT
CASSRGAGSNQPQHF
>TRBV12-3/TRBV12-4|TRBJ1-2|.|few
TGTGCCAGCAGTTCGCGGGGAAGGAGCTACACCTTC
CASSSRGRSYTF
>TRBV15|TRBJ2-7|.|.
TGTGCCACCAGCAGAGATTTCTGGGGCGACGAGCAGTACTTC
CATSRDFWGDEQYF
>TRBV29-1|TRBJ1-2|TRBD1|.
TGCAGCGTCCAGAGGACAGGGGGCAATTATGGCTACACCTTC
CSVQRTGGNYGYTF
>TRBV24-1|TRBJ2-3|.|.
TGTGCCACCAGTGACGTAATAGGAGCCGGGACAGATACGCAGTATTTT
CATSDVIGAGTDTQYF
>TRBV7-2|TRBJ1-6|.|.
TGTGCCAGCAGCTTAGAGGGCCAGGGGCGATCACCCCTCCACTTT
CASSLEGQGRSPLHF
>TRBV12-3/TRBV12-4|TRBJ1-2|.|.
TGTGCCAGCAGACCAAGGGATAACTATGGCTACACCTTC
CASRPRDNYGYTF
>TRBV7-9|TRBJ2-3|TRBD2|once
TGTGCCAGCAGCTTTCGGGGGGAAGATACGCAGTATTTT
CASSFRGEDTQYF
>TRBV6-2/TRBV6-3|TRBJ2-2|TRBD1|.
TGTGCCAGCAGCTCCCTGGGACAGGGATTGGGCGGGGAGCTGTTTTTT
CASSSLGQGLGGELFF
>TRBV28|TRBJ1-5|.|.
TGTGCCAGCAGTTGGGCAGGGAGCAATCAGCCCCAGCATTTT
CASSWAGSNQPQHF
>TRBV9|TRBJ2-1|.|.
TGTGCCAGCAGCGTAGCGTCGGGGCGGGGAAGCTCCTACAATGAGCAGTTCTTC
CASSVASGRGSSYNEQFF
>TRBV28|TRBJ1-5|.|.
TGTGCCAGCAGTTTAGATAATCAGCCCCAGCATTTT
CASSLDNQPQHF
>TRBV18|TRBJ2-5|TRBD2|few
TGTGCCAGCTCACCGGGTCTAGCGGTGATGTACCAAGAGACCCAGTACTTC
CASSPGLAVMYQETQYF
>TRBV2|TRBJ1-5|.|.
TGTGCCAGCAGTTTGGACGGTAGCAATCAGCCCCAGCATTTT
CASSLDGSNQPQHF
>TRBV4-2|TRBJ2-7|.|.
TGTGCCAGCAGCCCGACAGGCGCCTACGAGCAGTACTTC
CASSPTGAYEQYF
>TRBV4-3|TRBJ1-2|TRBD1|.
TGCGCCAGCAGCCTAAGTAGGAACAGGGGCCTCTATGGCTACACCTTC
CASSLSRNRGLYGYTF
>TRBV7-2|TRBJ1-5|TRBD1|.
TGTGCCAGCAGCACACGACAGGGCGGGAATCAGCCCCAGCATTTT
CASSTRQGGNQPQHF
>TRBV7-9|TRBJ1-4|TRBD1|few
TGTGCCAGCAGCTCCGCCGGGACAGGGGGGCAAAAACTGTTTTTT
CASSSAGTGGQKLFF
>TRBV5-1|TRBJ2-1|.|.
TGCGCCAGCAGCCCGGGAGGGGGCGCAGAGCTCCAGTTCTTC
CASSPGGGAELQFF
>TRBV6-1|TRBJ1-1|.|once
TGTGCCAGCAGTGACCCCAGGGCATTGAACACTGAAGCTTTCTTT
CASSDPRALNTEAFF
>TRBV5-1|TRBJ1-5|TRBD1|few
TGCGCCAGCAGCCCGGGACAGGCGGAGGGTCAGCCCCAGCATTTT
CASSPGQAEGQPQHF
>TRBV27|TRBJ2-7|TRBD1|.
TGTGCCAGCAGTTCAGGGGGAATGGGTATCTACGAGCAGTACTTC
CASSSGGMGIYEQYF
>TRBV5-1|TRBJ2-1|.|.
TGCGCCAGCAGCTTGGCCTCTAGGGGGGCAAGTGAGCAGTTCTTC
CASSLASRGASEQFF
>TRBV19|TRBJ1-1|.|.
TGTGCCAGTAGTATTGATTCAGGGCTGAACACTGAAGCTTTCTTT
CASSIDSGLNTEAFF